Presented here are 5 T cell receptor beta chains from one specimen sequenced in a study of monozygotic twins with inflammatory bowel disease. TCRdb re-called the 5' RACE reads and shows each CDR3 protein once, DNA omitted. This sample contains some 150,000 distinct CDR3 sequences. Sequenced: blood. The receptors were gathered from a human donor with ulcerative colitis or Crohn's disease, or a healthy co-twin of an affected twin (not recorded which).

The rearrangement joins TRBV20-1 to TRBJ1-6; as DNA is missing, the TRBD1 call by TCRdb cannot be tested. The V gene's germline CDR1 is DFQATT and CDR2 SNEGSKA (reference sequence). CDR3 length: 15 amino acids. The CDR3 protein is CSAARGGGILQPLHF.

The CDR3 sequence is CASSQAIELETQYF. This chain joins TRBV3-1 and TRBJ2-5. CDR3 length equals 14 residues. CDR1 is LGHDT and CDR2 is YNNKEL in the germline V gene (reference sequence).

The rearrangement uses TRBV29-1 and TRBJ2-7; no DNA is available, so the TRBD1 call from TCRdb remains unchecked. Germline V CDR1 and CDR2: SQVTM, ANQGSEA. This CDR3 spans 12 amino acids. The CDR3 protein is CSVRDSPMEQYF.

The rearrangement joins TRBV12-3 or TRBV12-4 to TRBJ1-2. The CDR3 runs 13 residues. CDR3 protein: CASSFIPSYGYTF.

The CDR3 loop is CASSQEGVRGNIQYF. The rearrangement joins TRBV4-1 to TRBJ2-4; TCRdb's D call, TRBD1, is unchecked because there is no DNA. The CDR3 is made up of 15 amino acids. The germline V gene has CDR1 MGHRA and CDR2 YSYEKL.